This entry describes one T cell receptor (beta chain). Its antigen is still unknown. The data derive from a study of shared clonotypes between healthy human individuals. TCRdb's table, derived via immunoSEQ multiplex PCR, lists solely in-frame clones and lacks some. The data show about a million clones, with approximately 80% seen just once and roughly 0.83% held by the top ten. Overall study findings and caveats: Non-shared clonotypes showed lower generation probabilities than clonotypes common to all four donors. Richness estimates generally favored naive over memory subsets.

Donors were healthy HIV-negative adults without recent acute infections or vaccinations. The receptor was isolated from a man between 18 and 35 years old in good health. Some clones in this sample may be carry-over from other donors' samples. The source material was memory CD4+ T cells from PBMCs. The subset was: CD45RA-negative fraction.

The CDR3, as DNA: TGTGCCAGCTCTCAAGGACTAGCGGGGTCCACAGATACGCAGTATTTT. Encoded protein: CASSQGLAGSTDTQYF. The V gene is TRBV18, the J gene TRBJ2-3; 12 bases are a match to TRBD2. Germline loops: CDR1 KGHSH, CDR2 LQKENI. The CDR3 has 16 residues. V lost 6 bases, J lost 2 bases, and 6 bases stayed unmatched.